The 18 T cell receptor beta chains below were found in one sample sequenced in a study of shared clonotypes between healthy human individuals. Sequencing was performed with immunoSEQ multiplex PCR; in TCRdb, only in-frame clones are kept and a portion is missing. This table has some 490,000 clones, around 73% appearing once. Material for sequencing was PBMCs. These receptors all come from a woman aged 40 to 55 in good health. Some clones in this sample may be carry-over from other donors' samples.

The chain links TRBV5-3 to TRBJ2-4; D possibly matches TRBD1 or TRBD2 (5 bases each). TRBV5-3 carries the ORF label, with uncertain function. V lost 4 bases and J 9 bases, leaving 14 bases between the germline ends. The CDR3 is made up of 13 amino acids. The CDR3 DNA reads as TGTGCCAGAAGCGCCAGGGAGTCCGGCATTCAGTACTTC. Protein: CARSARESGIQYF.

This clone was observed once. The chain carries TRBV4-3 and TRBJ2-1; 15 bases are shared with TRBD2. The V and J ends lost 0 bases and 9 bases, in that order; junction bases with no gene match: 3. The CDR3 runs 16 residues. Germline lookup yields CDR1 LGHNA and CDR2 YSLEER. The CDR3 nucleotides read TGCGCCAGCAGCCAAGATCCGGGACTAGCGGGAGGTGAGCAGTTCTTC. Its protein is CASSQDPGLAGGEQFF.

CDR3 amino acids: CSVERVDYGYTF. In DNA form, the CDR3 reads TGCAGCGTTGAACGGGTCGACTATGGCTACACCTTC. V is TRBV29-1 and J is TRBJ1-2; D is uncertain. CDR1 is SQVTM, CDR2 ANQGSEA, per germline. The CDR3 is 12 amino acids. Trimming cost V 2 bases and J 3 bases, with 7 bases left between them.

The chain combines TRBV10-3 with TRBJ2-7; the match to TRBD1 covers 7 bases. V lost 10 bases, J lost 2 bases, and 11 bases stayed unmatched. The CDR3 is 14 residues long. Germline V gene lookup returns CDR1 ENHRY and CDR2 SYGVKD. For the CDR3, the DNA is TGTGCCAGCACCCGGGACAGCGTCACCTACGAGCAGTACTTC. Amino acid sequence: CASTRDSVTYEQYF.

The V and J genes are TRBV18 and TRBJ2-6, with D possibly being TRBD1 (6 bases). Trimming took 1 base from V and 0 from J, leaving 13 bases between them. This CDR3 comprises 18 residues. The germline V gene encodes CDR1 KGHSH and CDR2 LQKENI. CDR3 coding DNA: TGTGCCAGCTCACCACTGGGGGCCCCCCTCTCTGGGGCCAACGTCCTGACTTTC. Amino acid sequence: CASSPLGAPLSGANVLTF.

The chain employs TRBV29-1 and TRBJ1-2; maybe TRBD1 (5 bases). Germline V gene lookup returns CDR1 SQVTM and CDR2 ANQGSEA. The CDR3 consists of 13 residues. V shed 4 bases and J shed 8 bases, with 17 bases lying between them. In DNA, the CDR3 is TGCAGCGTTGGGGTAGGGATGAGGGGAGGCTACACCTTC. As protein: CSVGVGMRGGYTF.

This clone was detected only a few times. The chain links TRBV7-9 to TRBJ2-6; no definite D call. Looked up from germline, CDR1 is SEHNR and CDR2 is FQNEAQ (reference sequence). The CDR3 is 12 amino acids. Trimming removed 8 bases at V and 3 bases at J, with 5 bases between. In DNA form, the CDR3 reads TGTGCCAGCGGGGATGGGGCCAACGTCCTGACTTTC. Translation: CASGDGANVLTF.

The rearrangement links TRBV7-2 to TRBJ2-3, with 7 bases fitting TRBD2. Germline-derived CDR1 and CDR2 are SGHTA and FQGNSA. Trimming cost V 5 bases and J 2 bases; bases outside gene matches: 10. This CDR3 is built from 16 residues. CDR3 loop: CASSHQSGTLTDTQYF. The DNA of the CDR3 is TGTGCCAGCAGCCACCAGAGCGGGACCCTCACAGATACGCAGTATTTT.

The chain recombines TRBV27 with TRBJ2-3; TRBD2 agrees at 8 bases. With 3 bases clipped from V and 3 bases from J, the junction kept 8 bases outside the gene matches. Germline V gene lookup returns CDR1 MNHEY and CDR2 SMNVEV (reference sequence). CDR3 length equals 16 residues. CDR3 DNA sequence: TGTGCCAGCAGTTTGCAGCTAGCGGGTTTTACAGATACGCAGTATTTT. Its protein product is CASSLQLAGFTDTQYF.

This clone showed up just a few times. The V and J genes are TRBV2 and TRBJ2-6, with 9 nucleotides matching TRBD2. The CDR3 loop spans 16 amino acids. V was clipped by 6 bases and J by 4 bases; unmatched bases: 7. Germline V CDR1 and CDR2: SNHLY, FYNNEI. CDR3 residues: CASRASGIEGANVLTF. The CDR3 DNA is TGTGCCAGCAGAGCTAGCGGGATAGAAGGGGCCAACGTCCTGACTTTC.

V gene TRBV7-9 combines with J gene TRBJ1-1; 12 bases align to TRBD1. CDR1 SEHNR and CDR2 FQNEAQ come from the germline V gene (reference sequence). The CDR3 runs to 17 residues. Trimming took 5 bases from V and 3 from J; bases not matched to a gene: 10. The CDR3 bases are TGTGCCAGCAGCCCCACACCGGGACAGGGGGCGGACACTGAAGCTTTCTTT. It specifies CASSPTPGQGADTEAFF. Variable domain in full (rest from reference TRBV7-9 and TRBJ1-1): DTGVSQNPRHKITKRGQNVTFRCDPISEHNRLYWYRQTLGQGPEFLTYFQNEAQLEKSRLLSDRFSAERPKGSFSTLEIQRTEQGDSAMYLCASSPTPGQGADTEAFFGQGTRLTVV.

CDR3 sequence: CASSPLVSGIYTGELFF. CDR3 nucleotides: TGTGCCAGCAGCCCACTCGTCAGCGGCATTTACACCGGGGAGCTGTTTTTT. The chain carries TRBV7-3 and TRBJ2-2; D might be TRBD2 (5 bases). V dropped 5 bases and J dropped 3 bases, with 19 bases sitting between them. CDR1 and CDR2 from the germline V gene are SGHTA and FQGTGA. The CDR3 covers 17 residues.

V and J are TRBV4-1 and TRBJ2-7, with TRBD1 matching 8 bases. This CDR3 comprises 16 residues. CDR1 is MGHRA and CDR2 is YSYEKL in the germline V gene. J was trimmed by 3 bases and V by 2 bases; bases with no gene match: 9. The CDR3 sequence is CASSQMDRVVGYEQYF. The DNA of the CDR3 is TGCGCCAGCAGCCAAATGGACAGGGTCGTAGGCTACGAGCAGTACTTC.

This chain uses TRBV27 with TRBJ1-1; D is ambiguous. The CDR3 totals 14 residues. The germline CDR1 and CDR2 sequences are MNHEY and SMNVEV (reference sequence). The V and J ends lost 5 bases and 2 bases respectively, with 12 bases between them. CDR3 DNA sequence: TGTGCCAGCAGTCCGCTCGTCCATAACACTGAAGCTTTCTTT. Translating gives CASSPLVHNTEAFF.

This clone was counted only a few times. The chain joins TRBV29-1 to TRBJ1-1, with no clear D. Looked up from germline, CDR1 is SQVTM and CDR2 is ANQGSEA. Trimming shortened V by 6 bases and J by 3 bases, and 11 bases separated the two germline ends. The CDR3 totals 12 residues. The CDR3 protein is CSVAVGYTEAFF. The CDR3 coding sequence is TGCAGCGTGGCGGTGGGATACACTGAAGCTTTCTTT.

The J gene is TRBJ2-2, the V gene TRBV10-1; no clear D. The V and J ends lost 5 bases and 6 bases respectively, with 10 bases between them. Germline V gene sequence: CDR1 WNHNN, CDR2 SYGVQD (reference sequence). The CDR3 contains 13 residues. Here the CDR3 reads CASSIQLPGELFF. CDR3 bases: TGCGCCAGCAGTATCCAGCTGCCCGGGGAGCTGTTTTTT.

The rearrangement links TRBV6-6 to TRBJ1-5; D not certain. The CDR3 loop spans 13 amino acids. Germline V CDR1 and CDR2: MNHNY, SVGAGI (reference sequence). V gave up 6 bases and J gave up 0 bases, with 6 bases separating them. The CDR3 reads CASSYNSNQPQHF. The CDR3 region has the DNA TGTGCCAGCAGCTACAATAGCAATCAGCCCCAGCATTTT.

As to this clone: This sequence is one base from a far larger clone and is likely a read error. The J gene is TRBJ1-2, the V gene TRBV29-1; no definite D call. CDR1 and CDR2 (germline): SQVTM, ANQGSEA. This CDR3 has 11 residues. The V end was cut by 7 bases, the J end by 2 bases, with 8 bases between. This chain's CDR3 is CSESPNYGYTF. The CDR3 DNA follows: TGCAGCGAGTCCCCAAACTATGGCTACACCTTC.